This TCR beta chain emerged from a study of healthy donors' naive CD4 and CD8 T cells. General study points: Reportedly, most V and J gene segments showed naive CD4+ versus CD8+ bias. Bias from naive T cell homeostatic proliferation was not addressed.

Details on this clonotype: Its antigen is currently unknown.

TCR libraries were built from about 520 ng of total RNA by linear amplification. TCRdb recomputed calls from the reads with MiXCR, one row per CDR3 protein. This sample has 150,000 to 200,000 distinct CDR3 sequences, with 65% to 75% found just once. The germline V gene encodes CDR1 MNHEY and CDR2 SMNVEV (reference sequence). This CDR3 comprises 12 residues. Trimming removed 6 bases from V and 1 base from J, with 6 bases in between. The sequencing input was naive CD4+ and CD8+ T cells sorted from blood, pooled from several donors. This chain uses TRBV27 with TRBJ1-1, with D unclear. This TCR derives from a pool of human donors in good health; the sample pools cells from several healthy donors. The CDR3, as DNA: TGTGCCAGCAGGGTAGGGAACACTGAAGCTTTCTTT. It is translated as CASRVGNTEAFF.